This T cell receptor (beta chain) was obtained from a study of human T cells and chemical hapten exposure. Time point specified: patch test 1, 2 weeks after DPC sensitization. Treatment specified: therapeutic diphenylcyclopropenone sensitization with weekly scalp DPC. Germline V CDR1 and CDR2: SGHRS, YFSETQ. V dropped 6 bases and J dropped 3; count of bases not matched to a gene: 12. There are 16 residues in the CDR3. TCRdb reprocessed the RACE reads via MiXCR and lists one record per CDR3 protein. The sample holds some 380,000 distinct CDR3 sequences, nearly 5% seen once. Sequencing used whole blood, obtained in connection with sensitization to the hapten diphenylcyclopropenone (DPC). The sequence was collected from a woman aged 45-65 years with alopecia areata. Some clones in this sample may be carry-over from other donors' samples. The chain combines TRBV5-1 with TRBJ2-7; 10 bases are a match to TRBD1. DNA of the CDR3: TGCGCCAGCACCCTGACAGGGGGCGTCGGCATCTACGAGCAGTACTTC. Residues: CASTLTGGVGIYEQYF.